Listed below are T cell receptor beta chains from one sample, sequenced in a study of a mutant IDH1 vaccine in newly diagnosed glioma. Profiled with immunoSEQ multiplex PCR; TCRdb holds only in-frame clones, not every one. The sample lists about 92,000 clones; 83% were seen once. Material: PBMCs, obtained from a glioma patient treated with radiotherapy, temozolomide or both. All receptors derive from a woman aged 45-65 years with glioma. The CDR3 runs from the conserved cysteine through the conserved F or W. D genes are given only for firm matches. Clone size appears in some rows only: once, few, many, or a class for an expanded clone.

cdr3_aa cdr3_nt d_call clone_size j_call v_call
CASSRGHETGNEQFF TGTGCCAGCAGCCGGGGACACGAAACGGGCAATGAGCAGTTCTTC . . TRBJ2-1 TRBV6-5
CASSQSNSPSNQPQHF TGTGCCAGCAGCCAAAGTAACAGCCCAAGCAATCAGCCCCAGCATTTT . . TRBJ1-5 TRBV4-2
CASSKKRGLENRENTIYF TGTGCCAGCAGCAAAAAGAGGGGCCTCGAAAATAGAGAAAACACCATATATTTT . . TRBJ1-3 TRBV21-1
CASSKERTSGNTDTQYF TGTGCCAGCAGCAAAGAGAGGACTAGCGGGAACACAGATACGCAGTATTTT TRBD2 . TRBJ2-3 TRBV7-2
CASRKDRPQETQYF TGTGCCAGCAGGAAGGACAGGCCCCAAGAGACCCAGTACTTC TRBD1 . TRBJ2-5 TRBV2
CALLGNTLAGGNNEQFF TGTGCCCTCCTCGGGAATACGCTAGCGGGGGGGAACAATGAGCAGTTCTTC TRBD2 . TRBJ2-1 TRBV10-3
CASSFGGGTDTQYF TGCGCCAGCAGCTTTGGCGGGGGCACAGATACGCAGTATTTT . . TRBJ2-3 TRBV5-1
CAITQDRVKGPYEQYF TGTGCCATCACTCAGGACAGGGTAAAGGGGCCCTACGAGCAGTACTTC TRBD1 . TRBJ2-7 TRBV10-3
CASSPGQGSGELFF TGTGCCAGCAGCCCAGGTCAGGGTTCCGGGGAGCTGTTTTTT . few TRBJ2-2 TRBV9
CASSPMLNTEAFF TGTGCCAGCAGTCCGATGTTGAACACTGAAGCTTTCTTT . . TRBJ1-1 TRBV27
CASSVQGGQPQHF TGTGCCAGCAGTGTGCAGGGTGGTCAGCCCCAGCATTTT . few TRBJ1-5 TRBV2
CASSPTGPSPLHF TGTGCCAGCAGCCCTACGGGGCCCTCACCCCTCCACTTT . few TRBJ1-6 TRBV5-4
CASETDGQETQYF TGTGCCAGCGAGACAGACGGCCAAGAGACCCAGTACTTC . . TRBJ2-5 TRBV2
CATSRSSAGPGGYTF TGTGCCACCAGCAGATCCTCAGCGGGCCCGGGCGGCTACACCTTC . once TRBJ1-2 TRBV15